This TCR beta chain was found in a study of Tregs in tolerant kidney transplant recipients (dated 2019 in TCRdb). For context, the study as a whole: The study used TCRbeta sequencing to identify donor-specific regulatory T cells before combined kidney and bone marrow transplantation, then tracked those cells after transplant. Broad study findings and their caveats: Biological reproducibility was not directly addressed, though technical replication error appeared minimal. Donor-specific Treg expansion exceeded global Treg expansion in tolerant patients, suggesting antigen-driven rather than nonspecific expansion. The study was limited by small patient numbers, and the findings need validation in larger populations and under other immunosuppression protocols. Expanding Tregs with activated donor B cells appeared to identify the most biologically relevant and donor-specific TCRbeta repertoire. Because the PCR primers were changed over time for some patients, nucleotide-level comparison could not be performed across the samples from those patients.

Comments on this clone: It lacks a known antigen. The DNA ends 3 residues before the CDR3 does, and the rest of the CDR3 is filled in from the germline J gene.

The germline V and J ends show losses of 4 bases and 0 bases respectively, and no gene match explains 3 bases of the junction. Per the germline V gene, KGHSH is the CDR1 and LQKENI is the CDR2. The CDR3 goes from the cysteine to the phenylalanine over 16 residues. Shown are 39 bases from within the CDR3, in frame from base 1. The sample's time point label, decoded: 6 months after combined kidney and bone marrow transplant. The transplants used related donors with nonmyeloablative bone marrow transplantation, and mixed chimerism in the human trials was transient. Thawed PBMCs were FACS-sorted into unstimulated Tregs (CD4+CD25+CD127-), CD4+ non-Tregs (CD4+CD25-), CD4 cells and CD8 cells. The patients were 4 recipients of combined kidney and bone marrow transplants from the ITN036ST trial, and samples were available only for these trial subjects. Healthy control blood was processed to PBMCs by Ficoll density gradient and cryopreserved, and patient PBMCs were collected before and after transplant.

For TCRbeta CDR3 sequencing, genomic DNA from the sorted cells was extracted using the QIAGEN DNeasy Blood and Tissue Kit. High-throughput TCRbeta CDR3 sequencing was carried out commercially through immunoSEQ, with PCR amplification with bias correction and internal controls included. Per the original workflow: Unique productive TCRbeta sequences were defined by CDR3 nucleotide sequence where primers matched, otherwise by CDR3 amino acid sequence with Vbeta and Jbeta genes. To correct sorting error, sequences shared between sorted populations at a frequency ratio of 2:1 or less were removed; the rest were assigned to the higher population. A sequence was defined as donor-reactive if the sequence was expanded at least 5-fold in CFSE-low cells compared with unstimulated cells and had a frequency of at least 0.01% in CFSE-low cells. Repertoire divergence was quantified by Jensen-Shannon divergence using the top 100 TCRbeta sequences ranked by frequency. When a sample had multiple sequencing runs, each run was corrected for sorting error separately and the runs were then pooled. In TCRdb, the immuneACCESS table is reduced to in-frame sequences with V and J assigned. These tables do not hold every clone; where another copy was compared, an unresolved V gene accounts for under half, and the others remain unexplained. For V, J and clone size, that table is used; D and trimming come from the DNA. The table for this sample lists about 23,000 clones. Under 5% of the sample belongs to the ten largest clones.

In this chain, TRBV18 is recombined with TRBJ2-7; the junction holds 13 bases that match TRBD2. The sequencing here drew on CD4+ T cells from blood (PBMCs), taken 6 months after the transplant. The TCR comes from a human patient who received a combined kidney and bone marrow transplant. A transplant means some T cells may be of graft donor rather than patient origin. Here the CDR3 is given as CASSRLAGGLSYEQYF. CDR3 bases read: TGTGCCAGCTCACGACTAGCGGGAGGCCTCTCCTACGAG.